The 27 T cell receptor beta chains below come from one sample, sequenced in a study of shared clonotypes between healthy human individuals. Assay used: immunoSEQ multiplex PCR; TCRdb lists only in-frame clones, some missing. The sample carries approximately 2.5 million clones, 80% to 95% recorded once. Sequenced sample: naive CD4+ T cells from PBMCs. Subset meaning: CD45RA+ positively selected. The receptors originated from a man aged 18 to 29 in good health. Some clones in this sample may be carry-over from other donors' samples.

The chain links TRBV30 to TRBJ2-7, with TRBD2 identical over 9 bases. Germline V gives CDR1 GTSNPN, CDR2 SVGIG (reference sequence). Trimming cost V 3 bases and J 3 bases; bases outside gene matches: 6. This CDR3 has 14 amino acids. CDR3 DNA sequence: TGTGCCTGGAGGTTAGCGGGAGTGGTCTACGAGCAGTACTTC. This codes for CAWRLAGVVYEQYF.

The chain joins TRBV28 to TRBJ2-7; 9 positions match TRBD1. CDR1 is MDHEN and CDR2 is SYDVKM in the germline V gene. The CDR3 is made up of 14 amino acids. With 3 bases clipped from V and 6 bases from J, the junction kept 6 bases outside the gene matches. The CDR3 loop reads CASSLGTGIPEQYF. The CDR3 DNA reads TGTGCCAGCAGTTTGGGGACAGGGATCCCCGAGCAGTACTTC.

In this sample, this clone turned up once. The CDR3 nucleotides read TGTGCCAGTAGTGTCCTACCGGGACTAGCGGGAATCTCCTACGAGCAGTACTTC. It is translated as CASSVLPGLAGISYEQYF. The chain couples TRBV19 to TRBJ2-7, with 13 bases aligning to TRBD2. Germline-derived CDR1 and CDR2 are LNHDA and SQIVND (reference sequence). There are 18 residues in the CDR3. Trimming at V came to 5 bases and at J to 0 bases, leaving 10 bases not matched to a gene.

The chain joins TRBV15 to TRBJ2-3, with 11 bases identical to TRBD2. The germline V gene encodes CDR1 LNHNV and CDR2 YYDKDF (reference sequence). This CDR3 comprises 18 residues. Trimming at V came to 0 bases and at J to 2 bases, leaving 7 bases not matched to a gene. CDR3 sequence (DNA): TGTGCCACCAGCAGAGATACCCCTAGCGGGAGGCTCACAGATACGCAGTATTTT. It codes for CATSRDTPSGRLTDTQYF. Full variable domain (remainder filled in from reference TRBV15 and TRBJ2-3): DAMVIQNPRYQVTQFGKPVTLSCSQTLNHNVMYWYQQKSSQAPKLLFHYYDKDFNNEADTPDNFQSRRPNTSFCFLDIRSPGLGDTAMYLCATSRDTPSGRLTDTQYFGPGTRLTVL.

The chain joins TRBV19 to TRBJ2-4; TRBD2 aligns across 7 bases. With V trimmed by 5 bases and J by 2 bases, 9 bases remained unmatched. From germline, CDR1 is LNHDA and CDR2 SQIVND (reference sequence). This CDR3 is built from 16 residues. CDR3 sequence reads: CASSPRIAGTKNIQYF. The CDR3 DNA sequence: TGTGCCAGTAGTCCTCGAATAGCGGGCACCAAAAACATTCAGTACTTC. Combining the CDR3 with reference TRBV19 and TRBJ2-4 gives the whole variable domain DGGITQSPKYLFRKEGQNVTLSCEQNLNHDAMYWYRQDPGQGLRLIYYSQIVNDFQKGDIAEGYSVSREKKESFPLTVTSAQKNPTAFYLCASSPRIAGTKNIQYFGAGTRLSVL.

This clone showed up just once. V is TRBV19 and J is TRBJ2-1; maybe TRBD1 (5 bases). CDR1 and CDR2 (germline): LNHDA, SQIVND (reference sequence). Between the trimmed V and J ends, which lost 7 bases and 4 bases, there was a span of 20 bases. The CDR3 totals 16 residues. The CDR3 DNA follows: TGTGCCAGTAAAATGTTGGGGCAGGGTCGTTACAATGAGCAGTTCTTC. As protein: CASKMLGQGRYNEQFF.

V is TRBV28 and J is TRBJ2-7, with D maybe TRBD1 (5 bases). Trimming removed 6 bases from V and 4 bases from J, with 25 bases in between. Germline V gene data show CDR1 as MDHEN and CDR2 as SYDVKM. The CDR3 extends over 17 amino acids. CDR3 DNA: TGTGCCAGCAGCCTCACCGGTGCAGGGCAGGAGAGGTACGAGCAGTACTTC. This sequence encodes CASSLTGAGQERYEQYF.

The chain employs TRBV28 and TRBJ1-1; a weak D match, TRBD1 (5 bases). The germline CDR1 and CDR2 sequences are MDHEN and SYDVKM. V dropped 5 bases and J dropped 1 base, with 14 bases sitting between them. The CDR3 is 15 residues long. The CDR3 protein is CASSAPGKGNTEAFF. CDR3 nucleotide sequence: TGTGCCAGCAGTGCACCAGGGAAGGGGAACACTGAAGCTTTCTTT.

V and J are TRBV7-8 and TRBJ1-5; no definite D call. V shed 5 bases and J shed 7 bases, with 12 bases lying between them. Per germline, CDR1 SGHVS and CDR2 FQNEAQ. This CDR3 contains 13 residues. The CDR3 loop reads CASSETIRQPQHF. CDR3 bases: TGTGCCAGCAGCGAAACGATCCGACAGCCCCAGCATTTT.

This chain joins TRBV28 and TRBJ1-1; 11 bases line up with TRBD1. CDR3 length equals 16 residues. Germline V gene sequence: CDR1 MDHEN, CDR2 SYDVKM. V dropped 3 bases and J dropped 5; count of bases not matched to a gene: 8. As DNA, the CDR3 is TGTGCCAGCAGTTTGTCCGGACAGGGGGCAGGGACTGAAGCTTTCTTT. This translates into CASSLSGQGAGTEAFF.

This clone was observed a few times. This chain links TRBV29-1 with TRBJ1-1; D remains ambiguous. The CDR3 loop spans 11 amino acids. The V end was cut by 7 bases, the J end by 5 bases, with 11 bases between. Germline CDR1 reads SQVTM; CDR2 reads ANQGSEA. CDR3 nucleotide sequence: TGCAGCGGTGGCGGGGAGACTGAAGCTTTCTTT. Residues: CSGGGETEAFF.

This clone was seen a single time. This sequence joins TRBV2 and TRBJ2-3; the D gene is possibly TRBD1 (7 bases). From germline, CDR1 is SNHLY and CDR2 FYNNEI. The CDR3 spans 15 residues. The V end lost 5 bases, the J end lost 0 bases, and 12 bases lay between the germline ends. CDR3 protein: CASSPQGTSTDTQYF. In nucleotides, the CDR3 is TGTGCCAGCAGTCCACAGGGGACTAGCACAGATACGCAGTATTTT.

The J gene is TRBJ2-5, the V gene TRBV4-3; D remains ambiguous. This CDR3 comprises 16 residues. Per germline, CDR1 LGHNA and CDR2 YSLEER. The V and J ends lost 0 bases and 0 bases respectively, with 11 bases between them. CDR3 nucleotide sequence: TGCGCCAGCAGCCAAGATTACCGGGCGGACCAAGAGACCCAGTACTTC. Protein: CASSQDYRADQETQYF.

CDR3 coding DNA: TGTGCCAGCAGTACGGGGACCGCAAGACACAATGAGCAGTTCTTC. As protein: CASSTGTARHNEQFF. This rearrangement joins TRBV6-5 to TRBJ2-1; D may correspond to TRBD1 or TRBD2 (5 bases each). The V and J ends lost 5 bases and 5 bases respectively, with 16 bases between them. In germline, CDR1 is MNHEY, CDR2 SVGAGI. The CDR3 is 15 amino acids.

The rearrangement uses TRBV19 and TRBJ2-6; TRBD1 matches 9 bases. After removal of 7 bases from V and 2 bases from J, the junction contained 18 bases not matched to a gene. Germline V gives CDR1 LNHDA, CDR2 SQIVND (reference sequence). The CDR3 contains 20 residues. CDR3 region: CASNVLGPGQGPPGANVLTF. For the CDR3, the DNA is TGTGCCAGTAACGTATTGGGGCCAGGACAGGGGCCACCTGGGGCCAACGTCCTGACTTTC.

This sequence joins TRBV4-2 and TRBJ2-1; D gene ambiguous. Germline-derived CDR1 and CDR2 are LGHNA and YNFKEQ. V was shortened by 0 bases and J by 0 bases, with 9 bases between the two germline ends. The CDR3 has 16 residues. The CDR3 reads CASSQESRTSYNEQFF. The DNA for the CDR3 is TGTGCCAGCAGCCAAGAGTCAAGAACCTCCTACAATGAGCAGTTCTTC.

The chain is built from TRBV6-4 and TRBJ2-7, with D possibly being TRBD1 (6 bases). CDR3 length equals 15 residues. V was trimmed by 0 bases and J by 4 bases, leaving 13 bases between them. Germline V lookup: CDR1 MRHNA, CDR2 SNTAGT. Here the CDR3 reads CASSDSVPGEYEQYF. The DNA for the CDR3 is TGTGCCAGCAGTGACTCGGTCCCAGGGGAATACGAGCAGTACTTC.

This clone turned up a few times. The gene calls are TRBV2 and TRBJ2-1, with 7 nucleotides matching TRBD1. Trimming cost V 3 bases and J 3 bases; bases outside gene matches: 8. CDR1 SNHLY and CDR2 FYNNEI come from the germline V gene. The CDR3 totals 16 residues. The CDR3 coding sequence is TGTGCCAGCAGTGACAGAGGGGGCGCAGACTACAATGAGCAGTTCTTC. Its protein product is CASSDRGGADYNEQFF.

This chain joins TRBV2 and TRBJ2-7; 10 nucleotides line up with TRBD2. V lost 4 bases to trimming and J lost 4 bases; unmatched junction nucleotides: 4. This CDR3 comprises 14 residues. Germline CDR1 and CDR2: SNHLY and FYNNEI. The CDR3 loop is CASSVGLAVYEQYF. Written as DNA, the CDR3 is TGTGCCAGCAGTGTCGGACTAGCGGTATACGAGCAGTACTTC. The full variable domain, with the rest looked up from reference TRBV2 and TRBJ2-7, is EPEVTQTPSHQVTQMGQEVILRCVPISNHLYFYWYRQILGQKVEFLVSFYNNEISEKSEIFDDQFSVERPDGSNFTLKIRSTKLEDSAMYFCASSVGLAVYEQYFGPGTRLTVT.

This clone was found once. The chain combines TRBV11-2 with TRBJ2-2; 8 nucleotides align to TRBD2. The CDR3 extends over 18 amino acids. Germline V gene data show CDR1 as SGHAT and CDR2 as FQNNGV. The V gene end was trimmed by 1 base and the J gene end by 3 bases; junction bases not matched to a gene: 10. This chain's CDR3 is CASSLGFSGAPDTGELFF. The CDR3 DNA follows: TGTGCCAGCAGCTTAGGTTTTAGCGGGGCCCCTGACACCGGGGAGCTGTTTTTT.

The J gene is TRBJ2-1, the V gene TRBV15; 11 bases align to TRBD2. The V gene's germline CDR1 is LNHNV and CDR2 YYDKDF (reference sequence). Trimming at V came to 7 bases and at J to 7 bases, leaving 6 bases not matched to a gene. The CDR3 consists of 14 residues. The CDR3 protein is CATTTSGSFNEQFF. The CDR3 coding sequence is TGTGCCACCACTACTAGCGGGAGTTTTAATGAGCAGTTCTTC.

The V call is TRBV5-1, the J call TRBJ2-7; 8 bases are a match to TRBD1. V shed 4 bases, J shed 3 bases, and the junction held 15 bases outside the gene matches. There are 17 residues in the CDR3. Germline CDR1 reads SGHRS; CDR2 reads YFSETQ. CDR3 coding DNA: TGCGCCAGCAGCCGCGGGGACCGGGACAGGAGCGGCTACGAGCAGTACTTC. Translating it yields CASSRGDRDRSGYEQYF. The full variable domain, completed using reference TRBV5-1 and TRBJ2-7, is KAGVTQTPRYLIKTRGQQVTLSCSPISGHRSVSWYQQTPGQGLQFLFEYFSETQRNKGNFPGRFSGRQFSNSRSEMNVSTLELGDSALYLCASSRGDRDRSGYEQYFGPGTRLTVT.

The chain uses TRBV9 and TRBJ2-3; D is ambiguous. Per germline, CDR1 SGDLS and CDR2 YYNGEE. The CDR3 contains 13 residues. With 3 bases removed from V and 3 bases from J, the gap between germline ends came to 8 bases. CDR3 sequence: CASSARITDTQYF. The DNA for the CDR3 is TGTGCCAGCAGCGCCCGGATTACAGATACGCAGTATTTT.

The V and J genes are TRBV21-1 and TRBJ1-5. TRBV21-1 is a recognized pseudogene. The CDR3 is 14 residues long. CDR3 nucleotide sequence: TGTGCCAGCAGAGGATCGGGGCTTTATCAGCCCCAGCATTTT. It specifies CASRGSGLYQPQHF.

V and J are TRBV28 and TRBJ2-7, with 7 nucleotides matching TRBD2. This CDR3 has 17 amino acids. Unmatched junction bases numbered 13, after V lost 3 bases and J lost 2 bases. CDR1 is MDHEN, CDR2 SYDVKM, per germline. DNA for the CDR3: TGTGCCAGCAGTTTTGTGAGCGGGAAAGCTTCGGCCTACGAGCAGTACTTC. Its protein is CASSFVSGKASAYEQYF.

This clone was seen just once. The rearrangement uses TRBV9 and TRBJ2-1, with D possibly being TRBD1 (6 bases). The CDR3 totals 14 residues. The V gene's germline CDR1 is SGDLS and CDR2 YYNGEE. With 4 bases removed from V and 9 bases from J, the gap between germline ends came to 17 bases. The CDR3: CASSLNQADSEQFF. The DNA for the CDR3 is TGTGCCAGCAGCCTCAACCAGGCGGACAGTGAGCAGTTCTTC.

This chain connects TRBV2 to TRBJ2-5; 13 bases match TRBD2. The CDR3 has 15 residues. Germline trimming cut 6 bases from V and 2 bases from J; bases unmatched to any gene: 3. Germline V CDR1 and CDR2: SNHLY, FYNNEI. CDR3 amino acids: CASRTGLAGQETQYF. Here the CDR3 DNA reads TGTGCCAGCAGAACGGGACTAGCGGGACAAGAGACCCAGTACTTC. Together with reference TRBV2 and TRBJ2-5, the CDR3 gives the full variable domain: EPEVTQTPSHQVTQMGQEVILRCVPISNHLYFYWYRQILGQKVEFLVSFYNNEISEKSEIFDDQFSVERPDGSNFTLKIRSTKLEDSAMYFCASRTGLAGQETQYFGPGTRLLVL.